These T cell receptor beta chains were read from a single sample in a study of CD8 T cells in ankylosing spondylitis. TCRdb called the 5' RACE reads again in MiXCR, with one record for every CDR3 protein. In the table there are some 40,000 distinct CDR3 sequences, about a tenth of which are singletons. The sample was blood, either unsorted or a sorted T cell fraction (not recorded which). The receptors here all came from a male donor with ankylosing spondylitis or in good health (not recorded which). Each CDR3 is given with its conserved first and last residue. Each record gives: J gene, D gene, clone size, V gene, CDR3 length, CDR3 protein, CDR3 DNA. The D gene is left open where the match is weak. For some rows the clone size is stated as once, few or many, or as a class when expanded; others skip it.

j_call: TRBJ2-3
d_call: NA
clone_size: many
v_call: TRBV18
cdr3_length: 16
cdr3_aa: CASSPFSGASTDTQYF
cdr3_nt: TGTGCCAGCTCACCATTCAGCGGAGCTAGCACAGATACGCAGTATTTT

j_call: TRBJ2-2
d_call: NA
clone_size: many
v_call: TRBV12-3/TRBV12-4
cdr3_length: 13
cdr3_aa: CASSPPGAGELFF
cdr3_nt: TGTGCCAGCAGCCCCCCAGGGGCCGGGGAGCTGTTTTTT

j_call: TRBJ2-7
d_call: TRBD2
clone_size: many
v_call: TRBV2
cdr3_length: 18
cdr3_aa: CASTLRPKTSGSSYEQYF
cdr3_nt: TGTGCCAGCACCCTCCGCCCCAAGACTAGCGGGAGCTCCTACGAGCAGTACTTC

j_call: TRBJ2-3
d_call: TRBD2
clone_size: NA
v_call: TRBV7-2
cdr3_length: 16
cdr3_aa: CASSLVPSGSADTQYF
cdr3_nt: TGTGCCAGCAGCTTAGTCCCTAGCGGGAGTGCAGATACGCAGTATTTT

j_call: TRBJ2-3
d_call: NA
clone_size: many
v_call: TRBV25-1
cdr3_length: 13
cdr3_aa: CASSGTGPVTQYF
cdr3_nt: TGTGCCAGCAGTGGTACAGGGCCTGTTACGCAGTATTTT

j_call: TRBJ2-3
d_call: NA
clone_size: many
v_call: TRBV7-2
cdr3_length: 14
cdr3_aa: CASSRVGGTDTQYF
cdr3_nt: TGTGCCAGCAGCCGGGTGGGGGGCACAGATACGCAGTATTTT

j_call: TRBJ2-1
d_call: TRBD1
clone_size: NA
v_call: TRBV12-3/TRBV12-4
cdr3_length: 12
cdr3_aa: CASSQQGNEQFF
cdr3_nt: TGTGCCAGCAGCCAACAGGGGAATGAGCAGTTCTTC

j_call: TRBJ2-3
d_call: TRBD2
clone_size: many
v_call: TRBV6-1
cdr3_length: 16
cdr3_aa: CASTRGGGRHTDTQYF
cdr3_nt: TGTGCCAGCACCCGTGGCGGCGGGAGACACACAGATACGCAGTATTTT

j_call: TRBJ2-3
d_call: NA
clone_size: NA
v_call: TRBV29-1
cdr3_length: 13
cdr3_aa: CSVDLRGTDTQYF
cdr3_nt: TGCAGCGTGGACCTACGGGGCACAGATACGCAGTATTTT

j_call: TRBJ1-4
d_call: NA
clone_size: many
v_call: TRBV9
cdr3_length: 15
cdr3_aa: CASSPRQSVNEKLFF
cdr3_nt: TGTGCCAGCAGCCCTAGACAGTCAGTTAATGAAAAACTGTTTTTT

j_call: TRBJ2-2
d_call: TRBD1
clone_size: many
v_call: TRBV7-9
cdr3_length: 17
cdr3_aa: CASSRRDRGQNTGELFF
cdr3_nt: TGTGCCAGCAGTCGCCGGGACAGGGGTCAGAACACCGGGGAGCTGTTTTTT

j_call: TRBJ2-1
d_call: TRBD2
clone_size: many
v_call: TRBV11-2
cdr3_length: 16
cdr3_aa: CASSLVGSGGYNEQFF
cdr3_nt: TGTGCCAGCAGCTTAGTGGGTAGCGGGGGCTACAATGAGCAGTTCTTC

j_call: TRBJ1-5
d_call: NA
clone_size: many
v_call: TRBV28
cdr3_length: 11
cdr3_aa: CASSSPGPQHF
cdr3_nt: TGTGCCAGCAGTTCACCCGGCCCCCAGCATTTT

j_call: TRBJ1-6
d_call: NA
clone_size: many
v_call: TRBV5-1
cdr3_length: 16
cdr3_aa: CASSHAGTDYNSPLHF
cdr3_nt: TGCGCCAGCAGCCACGCCGGGACGGACTATAATTCACCCCTCCACTTT

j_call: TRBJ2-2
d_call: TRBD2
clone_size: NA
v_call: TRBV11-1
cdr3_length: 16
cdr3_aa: CASSSGLAGAGGELFF
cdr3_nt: TGTGCCAGCAGCTCGGGACTAGCGGGAGCGGGCGGGGAGCTGTTTTTT

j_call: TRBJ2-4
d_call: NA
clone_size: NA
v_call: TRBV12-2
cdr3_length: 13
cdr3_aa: CASHLVDPNIQYF
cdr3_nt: TGTGCAAGTCACCTAGTGGACCCAAACATTCAGTACTTC

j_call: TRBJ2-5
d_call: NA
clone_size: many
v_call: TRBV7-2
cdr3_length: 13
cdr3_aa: CASSLPTEETQYF
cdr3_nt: TGTGCCAGCAGCTTACCCACAGAAGAGACCCAGTACTTC

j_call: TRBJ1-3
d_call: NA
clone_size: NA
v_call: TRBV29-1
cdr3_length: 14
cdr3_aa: CSVDTGSSGNTIYF
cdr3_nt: TGCAGCGTTGATACAGGTAGCTCTGGAAACACCATATATTTT

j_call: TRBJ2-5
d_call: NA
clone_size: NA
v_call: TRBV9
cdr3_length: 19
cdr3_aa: CASSVDPQGGGLGVETQYF
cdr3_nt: TGTGCCAGCAGCGTAGACCCACAGGGGGGGGGCCTCGGTGTGGAGACCCAGTACTTC

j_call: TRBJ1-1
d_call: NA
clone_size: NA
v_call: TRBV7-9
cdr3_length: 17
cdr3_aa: CASSFEMGGSMNTEAFF
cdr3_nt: TGTGCCAGCAGCTTTGAAATGGGGGGGAGTATGAACACTGAAGCTTTCTTT

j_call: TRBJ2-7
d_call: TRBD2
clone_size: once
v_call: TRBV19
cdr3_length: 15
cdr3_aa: CASSISASGPYEQYF
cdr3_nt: TGTGCCAGTAGTATATCGGCTAGCGGCCCCTACGAGCAGTACTTC

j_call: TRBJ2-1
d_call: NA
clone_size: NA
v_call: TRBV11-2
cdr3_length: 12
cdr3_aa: CASSLLSLEQFF
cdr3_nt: TGTGCCAGCAGCTTACTGTCCCTTGAGCAGTTCTTC

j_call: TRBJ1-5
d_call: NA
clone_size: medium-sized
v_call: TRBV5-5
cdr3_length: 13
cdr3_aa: CASSLAGDQPQHF
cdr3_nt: TGTGCCAGCAGCTTGGCCGGGGATCAGCCCCAGCATTTT

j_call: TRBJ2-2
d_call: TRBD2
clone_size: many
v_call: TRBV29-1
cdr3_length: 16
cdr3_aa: CSALQLAGGNTGELFF
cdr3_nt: TGCAGCGCACTTCAGCTAGCGGGAGGAAACACCGGGGAGCTGTTTTTT

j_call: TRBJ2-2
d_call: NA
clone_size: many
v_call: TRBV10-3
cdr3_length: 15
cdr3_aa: CAISEDRPNTGELFF
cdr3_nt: TGTGCCATCAGCGAGGACAGACCGAACACCGGGGAGCTGTTTTTT

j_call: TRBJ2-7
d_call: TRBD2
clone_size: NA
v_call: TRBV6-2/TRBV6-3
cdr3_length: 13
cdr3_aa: CASSQGLEGEQYF
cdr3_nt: TGTGCCAGCAGCCAGGGACTAGAAGGCGAGCAGTACTTC

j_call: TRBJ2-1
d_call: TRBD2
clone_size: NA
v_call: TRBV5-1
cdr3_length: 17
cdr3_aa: CASSFGASGRGRNEQFF
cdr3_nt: TGCGCCAGCAGCTTTGGCGCTAGCGGGAGGGGAAGGAATGAGCAGTTCTTC

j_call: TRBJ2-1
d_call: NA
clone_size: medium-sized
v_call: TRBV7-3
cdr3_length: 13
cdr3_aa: CASSSTGDSGQFF
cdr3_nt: TGTGCCAGCAGCTCGACGGGAGACTCGGGGCAGTTCTTC

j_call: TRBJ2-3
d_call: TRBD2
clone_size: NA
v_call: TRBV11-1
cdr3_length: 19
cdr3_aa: CASTRGTTGTPASTDTQYF
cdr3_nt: TGTGCCAGTACCCGTGGGACTACCGGAACCCCGGCGAGCACAGATACGCAGTATTTT

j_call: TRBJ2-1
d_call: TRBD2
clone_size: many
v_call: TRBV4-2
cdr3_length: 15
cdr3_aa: CASSQAGGQLNEQFF
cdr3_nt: TGTGCCAGCAGCCAGGCGGGAGGCCAGCTAAATGAGCAGTTCTTC

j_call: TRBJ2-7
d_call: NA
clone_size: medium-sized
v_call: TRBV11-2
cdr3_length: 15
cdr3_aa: CASSSSRDGPYEQYF
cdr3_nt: TGTGCCAGCAGCTCTTCCCGGGACGGACCCTACGAGCAGTACTTC

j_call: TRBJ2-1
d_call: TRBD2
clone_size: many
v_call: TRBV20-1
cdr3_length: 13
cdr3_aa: CSAKGLANNEQFF
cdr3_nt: TGCAGTGCCAAGGGACTAGCGAACAATGAGCAGTTCTTC

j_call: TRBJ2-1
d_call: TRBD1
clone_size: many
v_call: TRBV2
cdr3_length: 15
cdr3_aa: CASSRTGLGYNEQFF
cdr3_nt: TGTGCCAGCAGTAGGACAGGACTGGGGTACAATGAGCAGTTCTTC

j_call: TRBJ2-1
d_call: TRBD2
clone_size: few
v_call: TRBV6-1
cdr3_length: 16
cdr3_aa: CASRRRTSGSYNEQFF
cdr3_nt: TGTGCCAGCAGACGACGGACTAGCGGATCCTACAATGAGCAGTTCTTC

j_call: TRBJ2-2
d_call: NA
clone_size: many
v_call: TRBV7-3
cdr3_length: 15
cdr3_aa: CASRPRPGPTGELFF
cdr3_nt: TGTGCCAGCAGACCAAGACCCGGGCCCACCGGGGAGCTGTTTTTT

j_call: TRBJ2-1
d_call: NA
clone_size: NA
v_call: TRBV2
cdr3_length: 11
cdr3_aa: CASSGLSEQFF
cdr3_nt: TGTGCCAGCAGTGGTCTGTCGGAGCAGTTCTTC

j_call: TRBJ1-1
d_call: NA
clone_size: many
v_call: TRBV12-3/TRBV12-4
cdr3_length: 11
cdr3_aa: CASSLDTEAFF
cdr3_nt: TGTGCCAGCAGTTTAGACACTGAAGCTTTCTTT

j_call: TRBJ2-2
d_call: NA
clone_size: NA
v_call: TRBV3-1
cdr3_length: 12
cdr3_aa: CAITANTGELFF
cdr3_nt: TGTGCCATCACAGCGAACACCGGGGAGCTGTTTTTT

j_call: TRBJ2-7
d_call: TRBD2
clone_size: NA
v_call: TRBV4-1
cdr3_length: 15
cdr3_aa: CASSQDRGLAGEQYF
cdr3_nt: TGCGCCAGCAGCCAAGATCGGGGACTAGCGGGAGAGCAGTACTTC

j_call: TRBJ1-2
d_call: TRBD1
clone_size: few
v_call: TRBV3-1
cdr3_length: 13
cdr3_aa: CASSRGQGDGYTF
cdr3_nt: TGTGCCAGCAGTCGGGGACAGGGGGATGGCTACACCTTC

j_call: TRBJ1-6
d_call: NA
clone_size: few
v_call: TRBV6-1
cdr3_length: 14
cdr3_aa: CASRREVYNSPLHF
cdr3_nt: TGTGCCAGCAGGAGGGAAGTCTATAATTCACCCCTCCACTTT

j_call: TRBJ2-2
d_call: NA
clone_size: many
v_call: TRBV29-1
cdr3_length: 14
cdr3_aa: CSVVGQLNTGELFF
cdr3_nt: TGCAGCGTTGTTGGACAGTTGAACACCGGGGAGCTGTTTTTT

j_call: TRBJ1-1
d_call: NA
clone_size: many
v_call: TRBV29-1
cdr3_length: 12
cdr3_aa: CSVIGDRTEAFF
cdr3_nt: TGCAGCGTTATCGGTGACAGGACTGAAGCTTTCTTT

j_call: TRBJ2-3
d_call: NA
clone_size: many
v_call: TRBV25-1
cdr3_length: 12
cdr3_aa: CASTAQGDTQYF
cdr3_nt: TGTGCCAGCACCGCCCAGGGAGATACGCAGTATTTT